The 4 T cell receptor beta chains in this list originate from one sample, sequenced in a study of tumor-infiltrating lymphocytes in primary liver carcinoma. The source material, about 20-30 mg of unsorted bulk tissue, was used to co-extract RNA and DNA. TCR beta cDNA came from about 450 ng total RNA, primed with a constant-region primer. Construction of TCR beta libraries relied on three successive nested multiplex PCR rounds employing slightly modified ARM-PCR. The opening two PCR rounds, about 11 cycles each, paired TRBV1-TRBV30 forward primers with a C-beta reverse primer. TCRdb re-called the multiplex PCR reads through MiXCR, storing one row per CDR3 protein. The data show 75,000 to 90,000 distinct CDR3 sequences, 72% seen once. The sequenced material came from liver tumor tissue from sampling region 1. Indicated subset: tumor region T1, superior pole. These receptors were taken from a man in his forties or fifties with primary liver carcinoma and hepatitis B virus infection.

As concerns this clonotype: One end of the junction does not line up with germline, which may come from a read error. The V and J genes are TRBV6-1 and TRBJ2-7; possible D gene TRBD2, 5 bases. CDR3 size: 12 residues. The V gene's germline CDR1 is MNHNS and CDR2 SASEGT. CDR3 nucleotides: TGTCCCAGCGGTGAAATGGCGGTCGAGCAGTACTTC. This sequence encodes CPSGEMAVEQYF.

The gene calls are TRBV6-1 and TRBJ2-7, with D unclear. This CDR3 is built from 14 residues. Trimming took 10 bases from V and 5 from J, leaving 21 bases between them. Germline V gene lookup returns CDR1 MNHNS and CDR2 SASEGT. CDR3 DNA sequence: TGTGCCATCAGACTTCAGGTGGCAGGTGACGAGCAGTACTTC. This gives the protein CAIRLQVAGDEQYF.

To note about this clonotype: An end of the junction does not agree with germline; a read error may underlie this. The genes are TRBV6-1 and TRBJ2-3; 11 bases are shared with TRBD2. The germline CDR1 and CDR2 sequences are MNHNS and SASEGT. The CDR3 spans 18 residues. The CDR3 coding sequence is TGTCCCAGCAGTGAAGCTACTAGCGGGAGTCTTGCCGCAGATATGCAGTATTTT. Translation: CPSSEATSGSLAADMQYF.

A note on this clonotype: No conserved phenylalanine or tryptophan ends this CDR3, so it is likely a read error. J is TRBJ2-1 and V is TRBV11-2; 10 nucleotides match TRBD2. The CDR3 runs 16 residues. Germline V gene lookup returns CDR1 SGHAT and CDR2 FQNNGV. The CDR3 nucleotides read TGTCCCAGCAGTTTAGTGGTAGCGGGGGGTTCAAATGAGCAGTTCCTC. Residues: CPSSLVVAGGSNEQFL.